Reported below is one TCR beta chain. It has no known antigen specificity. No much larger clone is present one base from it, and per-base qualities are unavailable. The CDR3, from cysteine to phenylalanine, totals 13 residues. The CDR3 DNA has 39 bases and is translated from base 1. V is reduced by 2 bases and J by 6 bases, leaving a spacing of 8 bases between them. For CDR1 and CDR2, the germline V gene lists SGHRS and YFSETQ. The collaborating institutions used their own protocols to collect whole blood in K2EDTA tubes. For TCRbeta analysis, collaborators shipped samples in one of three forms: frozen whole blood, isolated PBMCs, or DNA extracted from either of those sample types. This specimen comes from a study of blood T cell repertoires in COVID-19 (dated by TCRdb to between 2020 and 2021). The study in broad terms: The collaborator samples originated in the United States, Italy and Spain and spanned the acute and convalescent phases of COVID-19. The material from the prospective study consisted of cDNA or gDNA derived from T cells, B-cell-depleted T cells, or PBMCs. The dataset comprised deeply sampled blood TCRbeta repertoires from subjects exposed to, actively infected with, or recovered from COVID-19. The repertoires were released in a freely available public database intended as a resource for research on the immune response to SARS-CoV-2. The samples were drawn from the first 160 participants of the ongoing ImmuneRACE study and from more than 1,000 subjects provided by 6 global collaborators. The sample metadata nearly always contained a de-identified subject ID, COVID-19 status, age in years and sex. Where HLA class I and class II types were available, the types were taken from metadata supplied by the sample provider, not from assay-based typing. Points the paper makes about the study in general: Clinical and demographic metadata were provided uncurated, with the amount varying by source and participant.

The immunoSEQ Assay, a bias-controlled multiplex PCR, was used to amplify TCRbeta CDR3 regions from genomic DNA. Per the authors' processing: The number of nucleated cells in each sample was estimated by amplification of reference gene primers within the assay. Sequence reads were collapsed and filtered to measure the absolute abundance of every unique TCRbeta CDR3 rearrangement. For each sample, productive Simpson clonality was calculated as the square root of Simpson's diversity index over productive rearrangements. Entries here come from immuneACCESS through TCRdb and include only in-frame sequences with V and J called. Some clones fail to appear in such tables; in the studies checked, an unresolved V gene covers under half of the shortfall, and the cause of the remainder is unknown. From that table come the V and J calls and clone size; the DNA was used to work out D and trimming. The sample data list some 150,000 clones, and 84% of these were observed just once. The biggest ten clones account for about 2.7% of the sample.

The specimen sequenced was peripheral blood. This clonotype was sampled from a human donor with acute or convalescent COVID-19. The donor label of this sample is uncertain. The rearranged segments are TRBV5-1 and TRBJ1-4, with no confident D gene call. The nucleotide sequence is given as TGCGCCAGCAGCTTTACCGGGGATGAAAAACTGTTTTTT. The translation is CASSFTGDEKLFF.